These 18 T cell receptor beta chains were sequenced from one sample in a study of PD-L1 blockade in urothelial cancer. Clones were read by immunoSEQ multiplex PCR, and TCRdb kept only the in-frame ones, dropping some. This table holds approximately 48,000 clones, around 85% found once. Time point described: pretreatment peripheral blood. Here the sequenced sample was PBMCs, taken around atezolizumab (anti-PD-L1) treatment. These receptor sequences come from a woman aged 55 to 70 with urothelial cancer.

The chain recombines TRBV18 with TRBJ1-5, with D tentatively TRBD1 (5 bases). CDR3 length: 14 residues. In germline, CDR1 is KGHSH, CDR2 LQKENI. Trimming shortened V by 3 bases and J by 3 bases, and 9 bases separated the two germline ends. The CDR3 DNA follows: TGTGCCAGCTCACCTGGCAGGGTCAATCAGCCCCAGCATTTT. Translating gives CASSPGRVNQPQHF.

In this sample, this clone turned up once. The J gene is TRBJ2-5, the V gene TRBV5-6; 7 positions agree with TRBD2. Germline-derived CDR1 and CDR2 are SGHDT and YYEEEE. J gave up 7 bases and V 1 base, and 7 bases lay outside the gene matches. This CDR3 comprises 14 residues. The CDR3 DNA sequence: TGTGCCAGCAGCTTGTCGGCGGGAGCAGGGACCCAGTACTTC. It codes for CASSLSAGAGTQYF.

The rearrangement joins TRBV7-2 to TRBJ2-7; maybe TRBD1 (5 bases). Germline loops: CDR1 SGHTA, CDR2 FQGNSA. Trimming stripped 1 base from V and 3 bases from J, with 7 bases between. This CDR3 region has 13 residues. CDR3 region: CASSLVTGYEQYF. Written as DNA, the CDR3 is TGTGCCAGCAGCTTAGTAACAGGCTACGAGCAGTACTTC.

The chain is built from TRBV7-7 and TRBJ2-3; D is unclear. Trimming removed 1 base from V and 2 bases from J, with 7 bases in between. Germline CDR1 and CDR2: SSHAT and FNYEAQ (reference sequence). The CDR3 spans 14 residues. CDR3 DNA sequence: TGTGCCAGCAGCTTAGGACAAGTCACAGATACGCAGTATTTT. Its translation: CASSLGQVTDTQYF.

This clone came up a few times. The chain employs TRBV2 and TRBJ2-2; no clear D. Germline V gene sequence: CDR1 SNHLY, CDR2 FYNNEI. The germline V and J ends were trimmed by 1 base and 4 bases, with 10 bases remaining between them. The length of the CDR3 is 15 residues. CDR3 loop: CASSEGGVGTGELFF. In DNA, the CDR3 is TGTGCCAGCAGTGAAGGCGGTGTTGGCACCGGGGAGCTGTTTTTT. The variable domain in full, with the rest retrieved from reference TRBV2 and TRBJ2-2, is EPEVTQTPSHQVTQMGQEVILRCVPISNHLYFYWYRQILGQKVEFLVSFYNNEISEKSEIFDDQFSVERPDGSNFTLKIRSTKLEDSAMYFCASSEGGVGTGELFFGEGSRLTVL.

The chain links TRBV27 to TRBJ1-5; perhaps TRBD1 as D (6 bases). CDR3 length: 15 residues. The germline V and J ends were trimmed by 5 bases and 9 bases, with 20 bases remaining between them. Germline loops: CDR1 MNHEY, CDR2 SMNVEV (reference sequence). The chain's CDR3 is CASSIRDTLVRPQHF. DNA for the CDR3: TGTGCCAGCAGTATCCGGGACACCCTAGTACGGCCCCAGCATTTT.

The CDR3 DNA follows: TGTGCCAGCAGCAATGGCCCGGGCGGGAATCAGCCCCAGCATTTT. It codes for CASSNGPGGNQPQHF. This chain connects TRBV5-5 to TRBJ1-5; D gene unclear. Germline CDR1 and CDR2: SGHKS and YYEKEE (reference sequence). CDR3 length equals 15 residues. Trimming stripped 4 bases from V and 4 bases from J, with 15 bases between. The full variable domain, rest sourced from reference TRBV5-5 and TRBJ1-5, is DAGVTQSPTHLIKTRGQQVTLRCSPISGHKSVSWYQQVLGQGPQFIFQYYEKEERGRGNFPDRFSARQFPNYSSELNVNALLLGDSALYLCASSNGPGGNQPQHFGDGTRLSIL.

The chain joins TRBV27 to TRBJ2-7; D is possibly TRBD1 (6 bases). The ends were cut back, 6 bases at V and 7 bases at J, with 16 bases in the middle. The germline V gene has CDR1 MNHEY and CDR2 SMNVEV (reference sequence). This CDR3 comprises 13 residues. The DNA of the CDR3 is TGTGCCAGCAGGGGAACAGGGATAGTGGAGCAGTACTTC. This translates into CASRGTGIVEQYF.

The CDR3 DNA sequence: TGTGCCAGTAGTATAGGGGGACAGGGCGGGGATGAAGCTTTCTTT. Amino acids: CASSIGGQGGDEAFF. The J gene is TRBJ1-1, the V gene TRBV19; 9 bases match TRBD1. CDR3 length: 15 amino acids. The germline V gene encodes CDR1 LNHDA and CDR2 SQIVND (reference sequence). V trimming: 1 base; J trimming: 7 bases; junction bases outside the gene matches: 7.

On this clone itself: One junction end does not reproduce the germline sequence, and a read error may be involved. The chain is built from TRBV5-5 and TRBJ2-5, with 8 bases lining up with TRBD2. This CDR3 region has 12 residues. Germline lookup yields CDR1 SGHKS and CDR2 YYEKEE (reference sequence). The CDR3 sequence: CASSLTGSGKDF. CDR3 nucleotides: TGTGCCAGCAGCTTGACGGGTAGCGGGAAGGACTTC. The variable domain in full, with the rest retrieved from reference TRBV5-5 and TRBJ2-5, is DAGVTQSPTHLIKTRGQQVTLRCSPISGHKSVSWYQQVLGQGPQFIFQYYEKEERGRGNFPDRFSARQFPNYSSELNVNALLLGDSALYLCASSLTGSGKDFGPGTRLLVL.

This clone was seen just once. The V gene is TRBV4-3, the J gene TRBJ2-3; 8 nucleotides line up with TRBD2. The V gene end was trimmed by 5 bases and the J gene end by 6 bases; junction bases not matched to a gene: 10. Germline CDR1 LGHNA, CDR2 YSLEER. CDR3 size: 15 residues. The CDR3 here is CASSKTRGGRDTQYF. DNA for the CDR3: TGCGCCAGCAGCAAGACTCGGGGGGGGCGGGATACGCAGTATTTT.

The J gene is TRBJ2-2, the V gene TRBV9, with D perhaps matching TRBD1 (7 bases). The V end was cut by 1 base, the J end by 6 bases, with 10 bases between. The CDR3 has 14 amino acids. CDR1 is SGDLS, CDR2 YYNGEE, per germline. The CDR3 spells CASSVQGEAGELFF. CDR3 coding DNA: TGTGCCAGCAGCGTACAGGGGGAGGCCGGGGAGCTGTTTTTT.

The J gene is TRBJ1-3, the V gene TRBV19; weak D call: TRBD1 (5 bases). The germline V and J ends were trimmed by 6 bases and 6 bases, with 15 bases remaining between them. Germline V gene data show CDR1 as LNHDA and CDR2 as SQIVND (reference sequence). The CDR3 length is 14 residues. The CDR3 DNA is TGTGCCAGTAGAAGGTGGCAGGGTGAAAACACCATATATTTT. It translates to CASRRWQGENTIYF.

As DNA, the CDR3 is TGTGCCAGCAGTTCCATACCGGGACAGGGGTATGAGCAGTTCTTC. Translating it yields CASSSIPGQGYEQFF. The rearrangement joins TRBV28 to TRBJ2-1, with 10 nucleotides matching TRBD1. Germline V gene data show CDR1 as MDHEN and CDR2 as SYDVKM. Trimming at V came to 4 bases and at J to 8 bases, leaving 8 bases not matched to a gene. This CDR3 is built from 15 residues.

The chain links TRBV1 to TRBJ1-2; the table assigns TRBD1, which was not confirmed against the DNA. TRBV1 is a listed pseudogene. The CDR3 length is 15 residues. CDR3 coding DNA: TGCACCAGCAGCCAATGGACAGGGGGACTGTATGGCTACACCTTC. It encodes CTSSQWTGGLYGYTF.

The J gene is TRBJ1-4, the V gene TRBV2, with 7 bases that match TRBD1. This CDR3 spans 12 amino acids. The germline V gene encodes CDR1 SNHLY and CDR2 FYNNEI. After removal of 8 bases from V and 4 bases from J, the junction contained 1 base not matched to a gene. The CDR3 nucleotides are TGTGCCAGCGACAGGGATAATGAAAAACTGTTTTTT. Translating it yields CASDRDNEKLFF. Together with reference TRBV2 and TRBJ1-4, the CDR3 gives the full variable domain: EPEVTQTPSHQVTQMGQEVILRCVPISNHLYFYWYRQILGQKVEFLVSFYNNEISEKSEIFDDQFSVERPDGSNFTLKIRSTKLEDSAMYFCASDRDNEKLFFGSGTQLSVL.

In its sample, this clone was seen once. V gene TRBV14 combines with J gene TRBJ2-5; tentatively, D is TRBD1 (6 bases). V lost 5 bases and J 2 bases, leaving 12 bases between the germline ends. There are 14 residues in the CDR3. The germline V gene has CDR1 SGHDN and CDR2 FVKESK. The CDR3 DNA reads TGTGCCAGCAGCGGGTGGACAGAACAAGAGACCCAGTACTTC. Its translation is CASSGWTEQETQYF.

This clone was counted a single time. The rearrangement uses TRBV27 and TRBJ2-7, with TRBD1 matching 9 bases. The germline V gene has CDR1 MNHEY and CDR2 SMNVEV (reference sequence). This CDR3 comprises 15 residues. V shed 8 bases and J 1 base; nucleotides not matched to a gene: 9. CDR3 in DNA: TGTGCCAGCGCAGGAGACAGGGGGACTTCCTACGAGCAGTACTTC. This codes for CASAGDRGTSYEQYF.